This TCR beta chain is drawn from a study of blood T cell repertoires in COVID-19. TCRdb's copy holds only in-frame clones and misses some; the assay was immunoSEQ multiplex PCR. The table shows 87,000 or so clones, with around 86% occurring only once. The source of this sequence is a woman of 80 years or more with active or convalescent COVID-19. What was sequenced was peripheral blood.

In DNA form, the CDR3 reads TGTGCCAGCAGCCAAGCCGGGACACTCTACGAGCAGTACTTC. It encodes CASSQAGTLYEQYF. The chain uses TRBV3-1 (or the pseudogene TRBV3-2) and TRBJ2-7; a possible D gene is TRBD1 (6 bases). Germline-derived CDR1 and CDR2 are LGHDT and YNNKEL (reference sequence). This CDR3 has 14 amino acids. Trimming left V 1 base short and J 3 bases short, with 10 bases between.